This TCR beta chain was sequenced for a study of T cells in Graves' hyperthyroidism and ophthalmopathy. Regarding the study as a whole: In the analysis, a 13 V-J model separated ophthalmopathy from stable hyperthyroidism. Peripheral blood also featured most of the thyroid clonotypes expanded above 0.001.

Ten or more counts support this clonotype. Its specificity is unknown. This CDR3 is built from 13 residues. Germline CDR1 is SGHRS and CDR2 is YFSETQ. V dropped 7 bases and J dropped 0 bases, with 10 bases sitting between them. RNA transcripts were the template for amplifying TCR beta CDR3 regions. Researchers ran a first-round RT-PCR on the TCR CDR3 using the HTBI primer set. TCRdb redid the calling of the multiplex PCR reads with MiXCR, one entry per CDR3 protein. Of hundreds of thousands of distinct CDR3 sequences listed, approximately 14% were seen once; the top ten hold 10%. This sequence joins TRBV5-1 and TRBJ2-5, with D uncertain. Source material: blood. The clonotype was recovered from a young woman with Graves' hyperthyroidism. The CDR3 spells CASAPRDQETQYF. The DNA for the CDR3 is TGCGCCAGCGCTCCTCGGGACCAAGAGACCCAGTACTTC.